The 14 T cell receptor beta chains below all came from one sample that was sequenced in a study of shared clonotypes between healthy human individuals. Produced via immunoSEQ multiplex PCR; TCRdb's table is partial and in-frame only. Of under 150,000 clones in the sample, more than 65% were seen once. Sequencing was carried out using memory CD8+ T cells sorted from blood. Subset noted: CD45RO+ cells pooled with CCR7-negative TemRA cells. These receptors were collected from a woman in her thirties in good health.

This clone occurred a few times. The rearrangement joins TRBV7-6 to TRBJ2-5; D is perhaps TRBD1 (5 bases). This CDR3 is 12 amino acids long. Germline values: CDR1 SGHVS, CDR2 FNYEAQ. Trimming removed 6 bases at V and 5 bases at J, with 10 bases between. This CDR3 is CASSRQLETQYF. Written as DNA, the CDR3 is TGTGCCAGCAGTCGACAGCTTGAGACCCAGTACTTC.

This clone turned up a few times. The V call is TRBV7-6, the J call TRBJ2-1; 8 nucleotides agree with TRBD2. The CDR3 is made up of 18 amino acids. V was pared by 0 bases and J by 2 bases, with 9 bases of the junction left unmatched. Germline assignment: CDR1 SGHVS and CDR2 FNYEAQ. In nucleotides, the CDR3 is TGTGCCAGCAGCTTAGCCTCGCTACTAGCGGATACCTACAATGAGCAGTTCTTC. Protein sequence: CASSLASLLADTYNEQFF. Based on the CDR3 plus reference TRBV7-6 and TRBJ2-1, the full variable domain is GAGVSQSPRYKVTKRGQDVALRCDPISGHVSLYWYRQALGQGPEFLTYFNYEAQQDKSGLPNDRFSAERPEGSISTLTIQRTEQRDSAMYRCASSLASLLADTYNEQFFGPGTRLTVL.

The chain has TRBV5-1 and TRBJ2-7; TRBD2 is a possible D gene (5 bases). V lost 0 bases, J lost 12 bases, and 19 bases lay in between. The CDR3 spans 14 residues. CDR1 and CDR2 from the germline V gene are SGHRS and YFSETQ. The CDR3 nucleotides read TGCGCCAGCAGCTTGGCCGGTAGAGGGCTCACGATGTACTTC. It encodes CASSLAGRGLTMYF.

Comment on this clone: The same CDR3 is also encoded by other DNA sequences in this sample. The genes are TRBV27 and TRBJ2-1; 9 bases line up with TRBD2. The trim removed 2 bases at V and 7 bases at J, leaving 6 bases unmatched. The CDR3 has 15 amino acids. Germline V CDR1 and CDR2: MNHEY, SMNVEV (reference sequence). In DNA, the CDR3 is TGTGCCAGCAGTTTACTGGCGGGAGGGCTGAATGAGCAGTTCTTC. It yields the protein CASSLLAGGLNEQFF.

J is TRBJ2-3 and V is TRBV6-5; 9 bases agree with TRBD2. CDR1 and CDR2 from the germline V gene are MNHEY and SVGAGI. The CDR3 is made up of 14 amino acids. The ends lost 4 bases at V and 6 bases at J; junction bases unmatched: 5. The CDR3 is CASSSGTSFDTQYF. The CDR3 DNA sequence: TGTGCCAGCAGTTCCGGGACTAGCTTTGATACGCAGTATTTT.

The chain employs TRBV19 and TRBJ1-1, with D maybe TRBD1 (5 bases). V gave up 3 bases and J gave up 4 bases, with 18 bases separating them. Germline values: CDR1 LNHDA, CDR2 SQIVND (reference sequence). This CDR3 comprises 16 residues. The CDR3 nucleotides are TGTGCCAGTAGTATCCTGCAGGGTACTTATGGCACTGAAGCTTTCTTT. It yields the protein CASSILQGTYGTEAFF.

This clone was found a few times. The chain joins TRBV11-2 to TRBJ2-7, with 8 bases matching TRBD2. Germline trimming cut 1 base from V and 2 bases from J; bases unmatched to any gene: 1. CDR1 is SGHAT and CDR2 is FQNNGV in the germline V gene. The CDR3 is made up of 14 amino acids. The CDR3 nucleotides are TGTGCCAGCAGCTTAGGAGCGGGGGCCTACGAGCAGTACTTC. Its translation: CASSLGAGAYEQYF.

This clone has a count of ten or more. The chain is built from TRBV27 and TRBJ1-5, with a weak D call TRBD1 (6 bases). CDR1 and CDR2 from the germline V gene are MNHEY and SMNVEV (reference sequence). The CDR3 runs 14 residues. The germline V and J ends were trimmed by 3 bases and 3 bases, with 9 bases remaining between them. The CDR3 here is CASSLGGANQPQHF. As DNA, the CDR3 is TGTGCCAGCAGTTTGGGGGGGGCCAATCAGCCCCAGCATTTT.

V is TRBV5-4 and J is TRBJ2-6; D is undetermined. CDR1 is SGHNT, CDR2 YYREEE, per germline (reference sequence). The V gene lost 8 bases and the J gene lost 1 base, with 4 bases spanning the gap. The length of the CDR3 is 12 residues. CDR3 in DNA: TGTGCCAGTCTATCTGGGGCCAACGTCCTGACTTTC. Its translation is CASLSGANVLTF.

The V and J genes are TRBV9 and TRBJ1-5; no firm D call. From germline, CDR1 is SGDLS and CDR2 YYNGEE. V gave up 2 bases and J gave up 0 bases, with 9 bases separating them. The CDR3 totals 15 residues. DNA of the CDR3: TGTGCCAGCAGCGTCCTCCTTTATAGCAATCAGCCCCAGCATTTT. Protein sequence: CASSVLLYSNQPQHF.

J is TRBJ2-1 and V is TRBV19, with D perhaps TRBD1 (7 bases). Germline V lookup: CDR1 LNHDA, CDR2 SQIVND (reference sequence). V was cut by 1 base and J by 6 bases, with 13 bases left in between. This CDR3 is 15 amino acids long. The CDR3 sequence is CASSIAAGGINEQFF. The CDR3 DNA reads TGTGCCAGTAGTATAGCGGCAGGGGGGATCAATGAGCAGTTCTTC.

This clone was counted a few times. J is TRBJ2-6 and V is TRBV19; TRBD1 might be the D (5 bases). Germline V CDR1 and CDR2: LNHDA, SQIVND (reference sequence). The CDR3 is made up of 15 amino acids. The germline V and J ends were trimmed by 4 bases and 0 bases, with 7 bases remaining between them. CDR3 protein: CASSRQRSGANVLTF. The DNA for the CDR3 is TGTGCCAGTAGTAGACAGCGCTCTGGGGCCAACGTCCTGACTTTC.

The chain joins TRBV28 to TRBJ2-3; D is unclear. The V gene's germline CDR1 is MDHEN and CDR2 SYDVKM. This CDR3 region has 13 residues. The V gene lost 5 bases and the J gene lost 1 base, with 7 bases spanning the gap. The CDR3 loop reads CASSLYRTDTQYF. For the CDR3, the DNA is TGTGCCAGCAGTCTCTATCGCACAGATACGCAGTATTTT. The complete variable domain, with remaining parts taken from reference TRBV28 and TRBJ2-3, reads DVKVTQSSRYLVKRTGEKVFLECVQDMDHENMFWYRQDPGLGLRLIYFSYDVKMKEKGDIPEGYSVSREKKERFSLILESASTNQTSMYLCASSLYRTDTQYFGPGTRLTVL.

J is TRBJ2-2 and V is TRBV28, with 7 nucleotides matching TRBD2. Germline values: CDR1 MDHEN, CDR2 SYDVKM. V lost 6 bases and J lost 9; bases outside the gene matches: 7. CDR3 length equals 13 residues. The CDR3 sequence: CASSFSGTRELFF. CDR3 in DNA: TGTGCCAGCAGCTTCAGCGGGACTAGGGAGCTGTTTTTT.